The 23 T cell receptor beta chains below come from one sample, sequenced in a study of CD8+CD57+ T cells in acquired aplastic anemia. Investigators profiled TCR beta VDJ and CDR3 from genomic DNA template. Via MiXCR, TCRdb re-called the reads, giving one row per CDR3 protein. Among about 160,000 distinct CDR3 sequences listed, around 47% were seen once. The authors sequenced patients whose flow cytometry had shown CD8+CD57+ cell expansion. Material for sequencing was sorted CD4+, CD8+, or CD8+CD57+ T cells (not recorded which) from PBMCs. Receptors were obtained from a human donor with aplastic anemia.

This clonotype was detected many times. The rearrangement joins TRBV5-5 to TRBJ2-1; no clear D. Germline values: CDR1 SGHKS, CDR2 YYEKEE (reference sequence). This CDR3 region has 14 residues. V gave up 4 bases and J gave up 2 bases, with 10 bases separating them. The CDR3 region has the DNA TGTGCCAGCAGCACTGGGATGACCTACAATGAGCAGTTCTTC. As protein: CASSTGMTYNEQFF.

CDR3 in amino acids: CASTMDSGAWNEQFF. DNA for the CDR3: TGTGCCAGTACTATGGATTCGGGGGCCTGGAATGAGCAGTTCTTC. This chain connects TRBV19 to TRBJ2-1; D may correspond to TRBD1 or TRBD2 (6 bases each). The CDR3 length is 15 residues. Germline loops: CDR1 LNHDA, CDR2 SQIVND (reference sequence). The V end lost 7 bases, the J end lost 7 bases, and 20 bases lay between the germline ends.

The CDR3 reads CASSLTSSYEQYV. The DNA of the CDR3 is TGCGCCAGCAGTCTGACTAGCTCCTACGAGCAGTACGTC. J is TRBJ2-7 and V is TRBV10-1, with a possible D match to TRBD2 (6 bases). The V and J ends lost 5 bases and 0 bases respectively, with 8 bases between them. This CDR3 has 13 amino acids. Germline assignment: CDR1 WNHNN and CDR2 SYGVQD (reference sequence).

The table lists this clonotype with a count of one. V gene TRBV29-1 combines with J gene TRBJ2-7; unclear D gene. Germline loops: CDR1 SQVTM, CDR2 ANQGSEA. V was trimmed by 6 bases and J by 0 bases, leaving 9 bases between them. CDR3 size: 12 residues. Written as DNA, the CDR3 is TGCAGCGTGGCGGTTCTCTCCTACGAGCAGTACTTC. Its translation is CSVAVLSYEQYF.

The chain uses TRBV10-3 and TRBJ2-7; 9 positions agree with TRBD2. CDR1 and CDR2 from the germline V gene are ENHRY and SYGVKD. V lost 10 bases and J lost 1; bases outside the gene matches: 2. There are 12 residues in the CDR3. For the CDR3, the DNA is TGTGCCAGCGGGAGGGAATCCTACGAGCAGTACGTC. Translation: CASGRESYEQYV.

Regarding this clonotype: A much larger clone lies a single base off, so this may be a read error. The rearrangement uses TRBV9 and TRBJ1-1; D gene unclear. The CDR3 length is 14 residues. CDR1 and CDR2 from the germline V gene are SGDLS and YYNGEE. V was shortened by 5 bases and J by 1 base, with 12 bases between the two germline ends. CDR3 sequence: CASSPPPGNTEAFF. The CDR3 bases are TGTGCCAGCAGTCCTCCCCCAGGGAACACTGAAGCTTTCTTT.

This clonotype was seen a few times. No DNA is shown, since the ends of the CDR3 on it are uncertain; the CDR3 is the one TCRdb lists. The rearrangement uses TRBV2 and TRBJ1-1. The germline CDR1 and CDR2 sequences are SNHLY and FYNNEI. Counting both end residues, the CDR3 totals 16 amino acids. The CDR3 is CICSARKDRTNTEAFF.

This chain connects TRBV6-5 to TRBJ1-2, with D uncertain. CDR3 length: 13 amino acids. V shed 0 bases and J shed 9 bases, with 11 bases lying between them. Germline CDR1 and CDR2: MNHEY and SVGAGI. CDR3 DNA sequence: TGTGCCAGCAGTTACTCGTCGCCTAGAAGCTACACCTTC. Translated, it gives CASSYSSPRSYTF.

The V and J genes are TRBV6-2 or TRBV6-3 and TRBJ1-1, with 7 bases identical to TRBD1. CDR3 length equals 16 residues. Germline CDR1 is MNHEY and CDR2 is SVGEGT. V shed 2 bases, J shed 0 bases, and the junction held 6 bases outside the gene matches. The DNA for the CDR3 is TGTGCCAGCAGTTACCCCCGGACAGGTTTGAACACTGAAGCTTTCTTT. It encodes CASSYPRTGLNTEAFF.

There are many counts of this clonotype. This chain connects TRBV7-2 to TRBJ1-1; D perhaps matches TRBD1 (6 bases). The germline V gene has CDR1 SGHTA and CDR2 FQGNSA. This CDR3 contains 13 residues. Trimming took off 2 bases at V and 8 bases at J, with 12 bases between the two ends. In DNA, the CDR3 is TGTGCCAGCAGCTTAAGCGGGGGGCGAGAAGCTTTCTTT. Translating gives CASSLSGGREAFF.

The chain has TRBV19 and TRBJ2-3, with D uncertain. Germline V gene sequence: CDR1 LNHDA, CDR2 SQIVND (reference sequence). V gave up 7 bases and J gave up 5 bases, with 10 bases separating them. The CDR3 sequence is 12 residues long. The CDR3 loop reads CASNKGEDTQYF. CDR3 DNA sequence: TGTGCCAGTAATAAAGGTGAAGATACGCAGTATTTT.

The sample holds many counts of this clonotype. The chain carries TRBV19 and TRBJ2-3; tentatively, D is TRBD2 (6 bases). Germline-derived CDR1 and CDR2 are LNHDA and SQIVND (reference sequence). V lost 3 bases and J 4 bases, leaving 11 bases between the germline ends. The CDR3 has 14 amino acids. CDR3 sequence reads: CASSIGGGPDTQYF. The CDR3, as DNA: TGTGCCAGTAGTATTGGGGGAGGCCCAGATACGCAGTATTTT.

In its sample, this clonotype was seen many times. The chain carries TRBV5-6 and TRBJ2-3, with 7 bases aligning to TRBD2. J was trimmed by 6 bases and V by 4 bases; bases with no gene match: 11. CDR1 is SGHDT and CDR2 is YYEEEE in the germline V gene. The CDR3 runs to 15 residues. CDR3 sequence reads: CASSNRLGAGDTQYF. CDR3 bases: TGTGCCAGCAGCAACCGGTTGGGAGCGGGGGATACGCAGTATTTT.

The rearrangement joins TRBV2 to TRBJ2-7, with 8 bases matching TRBD1. V lost 3 bases and J lost 9; bases outside the gene matches: 7. CDR3 length: 13 amino acids. CDR1 and CDR2 (germline): SNHLY, FYNNEI. This chain's CDR3 is CASSDATGVVQYV. The DNA for the CDR3 is TGTGCCAGCAGTGATGCGACAGGGGTTGTGCAGTACGTC.

In its sample, this clonotype was seen a few times. A much larger clone lies one base from this, so it may be a read error. V gene TRBV2 combines with J gene TRBJ2-7, with 7 bases lining up with TRBD1. The CDR3 has 15 amino acids. Germline CDR1 reads SNHLY; CDR2 reads FYNNEI. V shed 6 bases and J 6 bases; nucleotides not matched to a gene: 14. CDR3 sequence: CASRAFPGQYCEQYF. The DNA for the CDR3 is TGTGCCAGCAGAGCCTTTCCGGGACAGTACTGCGAGCAGTACTTC.

The CDR3 region is CASSLLARAGTDTQYF. The CDR3 nucleotides are TGTGCCAGCAGCTTGTTGGCCAGGGCTGGCACAGATACGCAGTATTTT. The rearrangement joins TRBV5-4 to TRBJ2-3, with D possibly matching TRBD1 (5 bases). The CDR3 sequence is 16 residues long. Germline loops: CDR1 SGHNT, CDR2 YYREEE (reference sequence). V lost 1 base, J lost 1 base, and 13 bases lay in between.

This clonotype was observed at least ten times. This sequence joins TRBV7-8 and TRBJ2-3, with D possibly being TRBD2 (5 bases). Germline V gene data show CDR1 as SGHVS and CDR2 as FQNEAQ. The CDR3 runs 15 residues. V was trimmed by 5 bases and J by 2 bases, leaving 14 bases between them. The CDR3 loop reads CASSAQAALTDTQYF. The CDR3, as DNA: TGTGCCAGCAGCGCCCAAGCGGCGCTCACAGATACGCAGTATTTT.

This clonotype was counted a single time. This chain links TRBV2 with TRBJ1-1, with TRBD1 as a possible D gene (5 bases). The germline V and J ends were trimmed by 1 base and 4 bases, with 13 bases remaining between them. The CDR3 consists of 15 residues. The germline gives CDR1 SNHLY, CDR2 FYNNEI. As DNA, the CDR3 is TGTGCCAGCAGTGAAGGGGGCAGGTTGATCACTGAAGCTTTCTTT. It translates to CASSEGGRLITEAFF.

In its sample, this clonotype was seen many times. V usage is TRBV11-3 and J usage is TRBJ2-5; a possible D gene is TRBD2 (6 bases). The germline V gene has CDR1 SGHNT and CDR2 YENEEA. V gave up 7 bases and J gave up 4 bases, with 16 bases separating them. This CDR3 is 14 amino acids long. The CDR3 region is CASTGGAVGETQYF. The CDR3 DNA is TGTGCCAGCACCGGCGGGGCTGTGGGAGAGACCCAGTACTTC.

The table lists this clonotype with many counts. The V and J genes are TRBV7-9 and TRBJ1-2; D call uncertain. The V and J ends lost 5 bases and 1 base respectively, with 8 bases between them. This CDR3 is 13 amino acids long. Germline V gene data show CDR1 as SEHNR and CDR2 as FQNEAQ (reference sequence). In nucleotides, the CDR3 is TGTGCCAGCAGCCGTGCCGTTAACTATGGCTACACCTTC. This codes for CASSRAVNYGYTF.

The chain joins TRBV20-1 to TRBJ1-2; no clear D. Germline CDR1 DFQATT, CDR2 SNEGSKA (reference sequence). Trimming left V 3 bases short and J 1 base short, with 9 bases between. The CDR3 spans 13 residues. Here the CDR3 DNA reads TGCAGTGCTAGGCACAGCTTTAACTATGGCTACACCTTC. It translates to CSARHSFNYGYTF.

This chain connects TRBV5-1 to TRBJ2-7; D is perhaps TRBD2 (6 bases). This CDR3 has 18 residues. Trimming left V 7 bases short and J 2 bases short, with 28 bases between. Germline assignment: CDR1 SGHRS and CDR2 YFSETQ. The CDR3 nucleotides read TGCGCCAGCGGCGTAGGGAGTGGAGGGCCGGAAGGGACCTACGAGCAGTACTTC. Its protein is CASGVGSGGPEGTYEQYF.

The table lists this clonotype with many counts. The chain joins TRBV6-1 to TRBJ1-1; the D is unclear. Germline V gene lookup returns CDR1 MNHNS and CDR2 SASEGT. CDR3 length: 13 residues. The V and J ends lost 7 bases and 4 bases respectively, with 13 bases between them. The CDR3 protein is CASTKKAFTEAFF. In nucleotides, the CDR3 is TGTGCCAGCACCAAAAAGGCGTTCACTGAAGCTTTCTTT.